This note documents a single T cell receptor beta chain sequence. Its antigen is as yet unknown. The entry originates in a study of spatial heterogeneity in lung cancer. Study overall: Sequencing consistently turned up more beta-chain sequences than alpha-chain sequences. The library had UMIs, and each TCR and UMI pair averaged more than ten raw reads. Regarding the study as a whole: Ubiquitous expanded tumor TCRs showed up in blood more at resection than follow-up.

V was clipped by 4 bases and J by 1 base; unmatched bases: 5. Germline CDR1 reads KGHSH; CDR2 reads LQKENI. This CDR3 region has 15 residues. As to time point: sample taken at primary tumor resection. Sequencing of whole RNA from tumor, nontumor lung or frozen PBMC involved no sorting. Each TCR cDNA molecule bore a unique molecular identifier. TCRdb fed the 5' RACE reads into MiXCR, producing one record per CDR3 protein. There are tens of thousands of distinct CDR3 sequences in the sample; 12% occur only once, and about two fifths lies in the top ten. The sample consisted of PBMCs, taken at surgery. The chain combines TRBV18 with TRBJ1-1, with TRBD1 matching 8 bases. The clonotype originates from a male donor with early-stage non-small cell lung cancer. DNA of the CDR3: TGTGCCAGCTCACGGACAACAGGGGGGAACACTGAAGCTTTCTTT. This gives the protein CASSRTTGGNTEAFF.